This is a list of T cell receptor beta chains from one sample in a study of T cells in Graves' hyperthyroidism and ophthalmopathy. TCRdb re-called the multiplex PCR reads with MiXCR, one entry per CDR3 protein. The sample has a few hundred thousand distinct CDR3 sequences; about 13% are singletons. Sequenced sample: blood. Source of these receptors: a woman under 30 with Graves' hyperthyroidism. CDR3s include the opening cysteine and the closing phenylalanine or tryptophan. D genes are given only for firm matches. A clone size is listed for some rows: how often the clone was seen (once, few, many), or a class if it is expanded.

clone_size	d_call	v_call	j_call	cdr3_aa	cdr3_nt
many	.	TRBV7-2	TRBJ1-2	CASSLGVSNYGYTF	TGTGCCAGCAGCTTAGGAGTCAGCAACTATGGCTACACCTTC
medium-sized	TRBD2	TRBV20-1	TRBJ2-1	CSASPHSGSYNEQFF	TGCAGTGCTAGTCCCCATAGCGGGTCATACAATGAGCAGTTCTTC
few	.	TRBV30	TRBJ1-3	CAWTTGAGNTIYF	TGTGCCTGGACCACGGGTGCGGGAAACACCATATATTTT
many	.	TRBV6-5	TRBJ2-5	CASSYGLVGKNQETQYF	TGTGCCAGCAGTTACGGGTTGGTGGGCAAAAACCAAGAGACCCAGTACTTC
many	.	TRBV5-1	TRBJ1-1	CASSPRGGGVNTEAFF	TGCGCCAGCAGCCCCCGAGGAGGGGGGGTGAACACTGAAGCTTTCTTT
many	.	TRBV7-3	TRBJ2-1	CASTICGADNEQFF	TGTGCCAGCACCATTTGCGGGGCTGACAATGAGCAGTTCTTC
few	.	TRBV4-3	TRBJ1-2	CASSQARTGSRTLGYTF	TGCGCCAGCAGCCAAGCCCGCACAGGGTCCCGAACCCTTGGCTACACCTTC
many	TRBD2	TRBV20-1	TRBJ2-3	CSASLFGLAGAGDTQYF	TGCAGTGCTAGCCTTTTTGGACTAGCGGGAGCTGGAGATACGCAGTATTTT
once	.	TRBV5-6	TRBJ1-1	CASSPAGTVGTEAFF	TGTGCCAGCAGCCCGGCGGGGACGGTGGGGACTGAAGCTTTCTTT
many	TRBD2	TRBV3-1	TRBJ2-3	CASSRLATQYF	TGTGCCAGCAGCCGACTAGCGACGCAGTATTTT
many	.	TRBV10-3	TRBJ1-1	CAISPRRELLEAFF	TGTGCCATCAGCCCCCGGAGGGAACTACTCGAAGCTTTCTTT
many	.	TRBV20-1	TRBJ1-1	CSASGQGLGSTEAFF	TGCAGTGCTAGCGGGCAGGGCTTGGGTAGCACTGAAGCTTTCTTT
.	TRBD1	TRBV7-9	TRBJ2-6	CASSGTVSGANVLTF	TGTGCCAGCAGCGGGACAGTCTCTGGGGCCAACGTCCTGACTTTC
many	.	TRBV5-1	TRBJ1-1	CASSFSRSEAFF	TGCGCCAGCAGCTTTTCGAGGAGTGAAGCTTTCTTT
many	TRBD1	TRBV24-1	TRBJ2-1	CATQQKTGQLYNEQFF	TGTGCCACACAACAAAAGACGGGACAGCTGTACAATGAGCAGTTCTTC
.	TRBD2	TRBV5-5	TRBJ2-1	CASSGGTSGRAHNEQFF	TGTGCCAGCAGCGGGGGGACTAGCGGGAGGGCCCACAATGAGCAGTTCTTC
many	.	TRBV30	TRBJ1-2	CAWTELGLGYTF	TGTGCCTGGACCGAACTCGGGCTAGGCTACACCTTC
many	.	TRBV12-3/TRBV12-4	TRBJ2-1	CASSLEGRPYNEQFF	TGTGCCAGCAGTTTAGAAGGTAGGCCCTACAATGAGCAGTTCTTC
.	.	TRBV6-1	TRBJ2-7	CASSYPLEEQYF	TGTGCCAGCAGTTACCCGCTTGAGGAGCAGTACTTC
few	.	TRBV5-1	TRBJ1-1	CASSRELTEAFF	TGTGCCAGCAGCAGGGAATTAACTGAAGCTTTCTTT
few	.	TRBV7-9	TRBJ1-2	CASSLVGPLYGYTF	TGTGCCAGCAGCTTAGTGGGCCCACTCTATGGCTACACCTTC
few	TRBD1	TRBV6-1	TRBJ2-7	CASQNSLGDRGSEQYF	TGTGCCAGTCAAAACTCTCTGGGGGACAGGGGCAGCGAGCAGTACTTC
.	.	TRBV4-1	TRBJ2-1	CAGSQELRDIEQFF	TGCGCCGGCAGCCAAGAACTTCGGGACATTGAGCAGTTCTTC
many	.	TRBV29-1	TRBJ2-7	CSATTGTDTHEQYF	TGCAGCGCCACGACAGGTACTGATACCCACGAGCAGTACTTC
many	.	TRBV2	TRBJ2-3	CASSEGIFWGDRRTTDTQYF	TGTGCCAGCAGTGAAGGAATCTTTTGGGGGGACAGAAGAACCACAGATACGCAGTATTTT
many	.	TRBV15	TRBJ1-2	CATSRDLGSWGYTF	TGTGCCACCAGCAGAGATCTGGGGTCTTGGGGCTACACCTTC
.	TRBD1	TRBV20-1	TRBJ2-7	CSARAPTGGEAEQYF	TGCAGTGCTAGAGCCCCGACAGGGGGCGAGGCCGAGCAGTACTTC
many	.	TRBV30	TRBJ2-5	CAWKYRSAAETQYF	TGTGCCTGGAAATACAGGTCCGCGGCGGAGACCCAGTACTTC
many	.	TRBV29-1	TRBJ1-1	CSVEGGVTEAFF	TGCAGCGTTGAAGGGGGGGTCACTGAAGCTTTCTTT
.	.	TRBV20-1	TRBJ2-7	CSARVDGGYEQYF	TGCAGTGCTAGAGTCGATGGGGGCTACGAGCAGTACTTC
many	.	TRBV6-1	TRBJ2-5	CATRPPPPETQYF	TGTGCCACCCGCCCTCCCCCCCCAGAGACCCAGTACTTC
many	.	TRBV11-2	TRBJ2-7	CASSTRGHTYEQYF	TGTGCCAGCAGCACACGAGGGCATACCTACGAGCAGTACTTC
many	.	TRBV27	TRBJ1-2	CASSPYGRGNYGYTF	TGTGCCAGCAGTCCCTATGGGCGGGGTAACTATGGCTACACCTTC
few	.	TRBV9	TRBJ2-1	CASSVAVLGYNEQFF	TGTGCCAGCAGCGTAGCGGTTTTGGGGTACAATGAGCAGTTCTTC
many	TRBD2	TRBV7-9	TRBJ2-1	CASSSAAGAYNEQFF	TGTGCCAGCAGCTCCGCAGCGGGGGCCTACAATGAGCAGTTCTTC
few	TRBD1	TRBV3-1	TRBJ2-7	CASSRRDRGHKWPYEQYF	TGTGCCAGCAGCCGCCGGGACAGGGGGCATAAATGGCCGTACGAGCAGTACTTC
many	TRBD1	TRBV5-1	TRBJ2-5	CASSQGTEETQYF	TGCGCCAGCAGCCAAGGGACAGAAGAGACCCAGTACTTC
many	.	TRBV5-1	TRBJ2-3	CASSLGGIGNTDTQYF	TGCGCCAGCAGCTTGGGTGGAATAGGGAACACAGATACGCAGTATTTT
.	.	TRBV15	TRBJ2-1	CATSRDSGGRGRNEQFF	TGTGCCACCAGCAGAGATTCGGGGGGCAGGGGGCGGAATGAGCAGTTCTTC
.	.	TRBV4-3	TRBJ1-4	CASSQAAGAIGEKLFF	TGCGCCAGCAGCCAAGCTGCGGGGGCCATCGGTGAAAAACTGTTTTTT
.	.	TRBV6-2/TRBV6-3	TRBJ1-1	CASSYFPSGMNTEAFF	TGTGCCAGCAGTTATTTTCCTTCGGGGATGAACACTGAAGCTTTCTTT
many	.	TRBV28	TRBJ2-5	CASSPPPMVSRETQYF	TGTGCCAGCAGCCCTCCCCCGATGGTATCCAGAGAGACCCAGTACTTC
many	.	TRBV20-1	TRBJ2-3	CSARTPSTDTQYF	TGCAGTGCTAGGACGCCCAGCACAGATACGCAGTATTTT
few	TRBD2	TRBV4-1	TRBJ2-3	CASSQVSGDTQYF	TGCGCCAGCAGCCAAGTTAGCGGGGATACGCAGTATTTT
.	TRBD2	TRBV7-6	TRBJ2-1	CASSLDRTSGDNEQFF	TGTGCCAGCAGCTTAGATAGGACTAGCGGCGACAATGAGCAGTTCTTC
many	.	TRBV20-1	TRBJ2-7	CSARDREYEQYF	TGCAGTGCTAGAGACAGGGAATACGAGCAGTACTTC
many	.	TRBV12-3/TRBV12-4	TRBJ2-1	CASSLVFGQDHNEQFF	TGTGCCAGCAGTTTAGTATTTGGTCAGGATCACAATGAGCAGTTCTTC
many	TRBD1	TRBV7-9	TRBJ2-7	CASSLGHGQGFDEQYF	TGTGCCAGCAGCTTAGGGCACGGACAGGGATTCGACGAGCAGTACTTC
many	.	TRBV7-6	TRBJ2-7	CASSPQPGAVHEQYF	TGTGCCAGCAGCCCTCAACCCGGGGCAGTCCACGAGCAGTACTTC
many	.	TRBV20-1	TRBJ2-3	CSVEGRGHSTDTQYF	TGCAGTGTCGAGGGCAGGGGTCATAGCACAGATACGCAGTATTTT
.	.	TRBV28	TRBJ1-1	CASTKPAVGAFF	TGTGCCAGCACCAAACCGGCAGTGGGAGCTTTCTTT